The clone carrying this TCR beta chain was seen only a few times. Its antigen remains unknown. The entry originates in a study of post-analysis software for immune sequencing data. Study-wide findings and caveats: Patients used several TRBV segments, including TRBV5-6, TRBV5-1 and TRBV20-1, more often than controls.

Prepared libraries of TCR beta cDNA carried unique molecular identifiers. Yield was approximately 500,000 cDNA molecules from roughly 0.93 to 9.6 million T cells. TCRdb re-derived calls from the PCR reads in MiXCR, one entry per CDR3 protein. Of 750,000 to 950,000 distinct CDR3 sequences in the sample, under 70% were seen once. V was pared by 6 bases and J by 2 bases, with 14 bases between. This CDR3 has 14 amino acids. Germline CDR1 DFQATT, CDR2 SNEGSKA (reference sequence). The chain has TRBV20-1 and TRBJ2-1, with D maybe TRBD1 (6 bases). The material sequenced was blood. The clonotype originates from a girl between 5 and 17 years old with multiple sclerosis. CDR3 loop: CSAPDRSTYNEQFF. CDR3 coding DNA: TGCAGTGCCCCGGACAGATCAACCTACAATGAGCAGTTCTTC.